The clone carrying this TCR beta chain was recorded at least ten times. V was trimmed by 2 bases and J by 10 bases, leaving 11 bases between them. CDR3 size: 13 residues. Germline V gene lookup returns CDR1 SNHLY and CDR2 FYNNEI. The data are from a study of T cells in Graves' hyperthyroidism and ophthalmopathy. PBMCs were obtained from about 9.9 ml fresh peripheral blood. Researchers took RNA transcripts and amplified the TCR beta CDR3 regions from them. When the TCR CDR3 underwent first-round RT-PCR, the HTBI primer set was used. TCRdb fed the multiplex PCR reads into MiXCR, producing one record per CDR3 protein. Of around 400,000 distinct CDR3 sequences detected, 15% to 19% appear once; the ten largest clones hold roughly 26%.

The rearrangement joins TRBV2 to TRBJ1-4, with D possibly TRBD1 on 5 matching bases. The TCR was taken from a young woman with Graves' hyperthyroidism that later progressed to Graves' ophthalmopathy. Sequencing was carried out using blood. In DNA form, the CDR3 reads TGTGCCAGCAGTGAATTTGGGGCGCGAAAACTGTTTTTT. This sequence encodes CASSEFGARKLFF.